Listed below are T cell receptor beta chains from one sample, sequenced in a study of cytomegalovirus exposure and HLA in healthy donors. Sequenced by immunoSEQ multiplex PCR; TCRdb stores in-frame clones only, minus some. The sample includes under 200,000 clones, roughly 80% of them seen just once. Sequencing was done on a sample of PBMCs. The receptors here all came from a male donor in good health and CMV-seronegative. Each CDR3 is given with its conserved first and last residue. The order of the fields is J gene, clone size, V gene, D gene, CDR3 DNA, CDR3 protein. A D gene is named only where the DNA matches it firmly. Part of the rows lack a size; the others show once, few, many or a class for expanded clones.

J: TRBJ1-1; size: .; V: TRBV5-1; D: .; DNA: TGCGCCAGCAGCTCGGTGGGGGGGGTTGTTGAAGCTTTCTTT; CDR3: CASSSVGGVVEAFF
J: TRBJ2-3; size: .; V: TRBV10-3; D: .; DNA: TGTGCCATCAGTGATTTCACTCGCACAGATACGCAGTATTTT; CDR3: CAISDFTRTDTQYF
J: TRBJ2-3; size: .; V: TRBV9; D: .; DNA: TGTGCCAGCAGCGTCTCGACAGATACAGATACGCAGTATTTT; CDR3: CASSVSTDTDTQYF
J: TRBJ1-3; size: .; V: TRBV4-1; D: .; DNA: TGCGCCAGCACCACAAAGGTGTCTACAGGGAAAACTGGAAACACCATATATTTT; CDR3: CASTTKVSTGKTGNTIYF
J: TRBJ1-3; size: .; V: TRBV5-5; D: TRBD1; DNA: TGTACCAGCAGCCGGACAGGCACAAACACCATATATTTT; CDR3: CTSSRTGTNTIYF
J: TRBJ1-1; size: .; V: TRBV11-2; D: .; DNA: TGTGCCAGCAGCTTCCAGAGGGGAGGCACTGAAGCTTTCTTT; CDR3: CASSFQRGGTEAFF
J: TRBJ1-3; size: .; V: TRBV21-1; D: .; DNA: TGTGCCAGCAGCTCCCGGACAGGGCGCTCTGGAAACACCATATATTTT; CDR3: CASSSRTGRSGNTIYF
J: TRBJ1-1; size: .; V: TRBV5-4; D: .; DNA: TGTGCCAGCAGCCCCTCCAGACAGAACACTGAAGCTTTCTTT; CDR3: CASSPSRQNTEAFF
J: TRBJ1-5; size: .; V: TRBV21-1; D: .; DNA: TGTGCCAGCACCGGTTTGGGACAGGGGAACAATCAGCCCCAGCATTTT; CDR3: CASTGLGQGNNQPQHF
J: TRBJ2-2; size: .; V: TRBV6-5; D: .; DNA: TGTGCCAGCAGTTACCGGCGCAGGGCCCCCGGGGAGCTGTTTTTT; CDR3: CASSYRRRAPGELFF
J: TRBJ1-5; size: .; V: TRBV19; D: .; DNA: TGTGCCAGTAGTATACCAGCCTTGGGGCAGGCGCATAGCAATCAGCCCCAGCATTTT; CDR3: CASSIPALGQAHSNQPQHF
J: TRBJ2-4; size: .; V: TRBV29-1; D: .; DNA: TGCAGCGTTGAAGGATGGGATACGGACAGCGGCTTTCGAGGAAACATTCAGTACTTC; CDR3: CSVEGWDTDSGFRGNIQYF
J: TRBJ2-7; size: .; V: TRBV5-4; D: TRBD1; DNA: TGTGCCAGCAGCTACGGACAGGGGACGGCCTACGAGCAGTACTTC; CDR3: CASSYGQGTAYEQYF
J: TRBJ2-1; size: .; V: TRBV6-5; D: TRBD2; DNA: TGTGCCAGCACCCCGGGACTAGCGAACAATGAGCAGTTCTTC; CDR3: CASTPGLANNEQFF
J: TRBJ2-7; size: .; V: TRBV25-1; D: .; DNA: TGTGCCAGCAGTGTGGGACACCAATACGAGCAGTACTTC; CDR3: CASSVGHQYEQYF
J: TRBJ2-1; size: .; V: TRBV5-1; D: .; DNA: TGCGCCAGCAGCTGGTCAACCCCGGAGAATGAGCAGTTCTTC; CDR3: CASSWSTPENEQFF
J: TRBJ2-3; size: .; V: TRBV5-1; D: TRBD2; DNA: TGCGCCAGCAGCCCGGGTTCTGGGGGGGGCACAGATACGCAGTATTTT; CDR3: CASSPGSGGGTDTQYF
J: TRBJ1-1; size: .; V: TRBV5-1; D: TRBD1; DNA: TGCGCCAGCAGCGCCGGGACAGGTCGGAACACTGAAGCTTTCTTT; CDR3: CASSAGTGRNTEAFF
J: TRBJ2-2; size: .; V: TRBV5-1; D: TRBD2; DNA: TGCGCCAGCAGCCCGACTAGCGGAAACACCGGGGAGCTGTTTTTT; CDR3: CASSPTSGNTGELFF
J: TRBJ1-6; size: .; V: TRBV23-1; D: .; DNA: TGCGCCAGCAGTCAAAACCGAAATCACCGGGACACTCAAAATTCACCCCTCCACTTT; CDR3: CASSQNRNHRDTQNSPLHF
J: TRBJ2-2; size: .; V: TRBV4-1; D: TRBD1; DNA: TGCGCCAGCAGCCCCACCAGGGGGAAGAACACCGGGGAGCTGTTTTTT; CDR3: CASSPTRGKNTGELFF
J: TRBJ2-6; size: .; V: TRBV7-9; D: TRBD1; DNA: TGTGCCAGCAGCCCACAGGGGTCTGGGGCCAACGTCCTGACTTTC; CDR3: CASSPQGSGANVLTF
J: TRBJ1-2; size: .; V: TRBV11-2; D: .; DNA: TGTGCCAGCAGCCGTGGACTGAGCTATGGCTACACCTTC; CDR3: CASSRGLSYGYTF
J: TRBJ2-2; size: .; V: TRBV6-4; D: TRBD1; DNA: TGTGCCAGCAGTGGGGACAGGGACACCGGGGAGCTGTTTTTT; CDR3: CASSGDRDTGELFF
J: TRBJ1-1; size: few; V: TRBV4-3; D: .; DNA: TGCGCCAGCAGCCAACGACTATTGTCCCCGATGAGGAACACTGAAGCTTTCTTT; CDR3: CASSQRLLSPMRNTEAFF
J: TRBJ2-7; size: .; V: TRBV16; D: .; DNA: TGTGCCAGCAGCCAATCAACTTCCTACGAGCAGTACTTC; CDR3: CASSQSTSYEQYF
J: TRBJ1-3; size: .; V: TRBV7-2; D: .; DNA: TGTGCCAGCAGCTTGGGAGGGGCTGGAAACACCATATATTTT; CDR3: CASSLGGAGNTIYF
J: TRBJ1-6; size: .; V: TRBV7-8; D: TRBD1; DNA: TGTGCCAGCAGCGGACAGGGGGAAGGTAATTCACCCCTCCACTTT; CDR3: CASSGQGEGNSPLHF
J: TRBJ1-1; size: .; V: TRBV5-1; D: .; DNA: TGCGCCAGCAGCTTGGGACAGCCGAACACTGAAGCTTTCTTT; CDR3: CASSLGQPNTEAFF
J: TRBJ1-1; size: .; V: TRBV7-2; D: .; DNA: TGTGCCAGCAGCTCGAGGTACACTGAAGCTTTCTTT; CDR3: CASSSRYTEAFF
J: TRBJ1-4; size: .; V: TRBV5-4; D: TRBD1; DNA: TGTGCCAGCAGCTGGACAGGGAATAATGAAAAACTGTTTTTT; CDR3: CASSWTGNNEKLFF
J: TRBJ2-7; size: .; V: TRBV29-1; D: .; DNA: TGCAGCGCGAGCGTTCCTGGCAGCCTCTACGAGCAGTACTTC; CDR3: CSASVPGSLYEQYF
J: TRBJ2-5; size: .; V: TRBV5-1; D: .; DNA: TGCGCCAGCAGCTTGTATAGCCCGGAGACCCAGTACTTC; CDR3: CASSLYSPETQYF
J: TRBJ1-1; size: few; V: TRBV5-4; D: .; DNA: TGTGCCAGCAGCTTGGGTGGGGGAGGGGCTATGAACACTGAAGCTTTCTTT; CDR3: CASSLGGGGAMNTEAFF
J: TRBJ2-3; size: .; V: TRBV5-4; D: TRBD2; DNA: TGTGCCAGCAGCTTGAGGCTAGCGGGGGAAGATACGCAGTATTTT; CDR3: CASSLRLAGEDTQYF
J: TRBJ2-1; size: .; V: TRBV30; D: TRBD2; DNA: TGTGCCTCATCCGGGACTAGCGGGGGCAATGAGCAGTTCTTC; CDR3: CASSGTSGGNEQFF
J: TRBJ2-7; size: .; V: TRBV13; D: .; DNA: TGTGCCAGCAGCCCTCCGGGAGCTTGGTACGAGCAGTACTTC; CDR3: CASSPPGAWYEQYF
J: TRBJ1-2; size: few; V: TRBV6-6; D: TRBD1; DNA: TGTGCCAGCAGTATCATGACAGGGTTGGGTGGCTACACCTTC; CDR3: CASSIMTGLGGYTF
J: TRBJ2-7; size: .; V: TRBV7-2; D: .; DNA: TGTGCCAGCCGAACCCGGTGGGCATCCTACGAGCAGTACTTC; CDR3: CASRTRWASYEQYF
J: TRBJ2-3; size: .; V: TRBV7-2; D: TRBD2; DNA: TGTGCCAGCAGCTTCCGACTAGCGGGGACGTCGGCCGGCACAGATACGCAGTATTTT; CDR3: CASSFRLAGTSAGTDTQYF
J: TRBJ1-2; size: .; V: TRBV6-6; D: .; DNA: TGTGCCAGCAGTTACGCACCCGGCGGGGGTCCCTATGGCTACACCTTC; CDR3: CASSYAPGGGPYGYTF
J: TRBJ2-2; size: .; V: TRBV30; D: .; DNA: TGTGCCTGGAGTGTCTGGTCCCGGGAATACACCGGGGAGCTGTTTTTT; CDR3: CAWSVWSREYTGELFF
J: TRBJ2-1; size: .; V: TRBV4-3; D: TRBD1; DNA: TGCGCCAGCAGCCAAGGGTTGACAGGGGGCGCGGGCTATGAGCAGTTCTTC; CDR3: CASSQGLTGGAGYEQFF
J: TRBJ2-7; size: .; V: TRBV27; D: .; DNA: TGTGCCAGCAGTTTAAAACCCAGCTCCTACGAGCAGTACTTC; CDR3: CASSLKPSSYEQYF
J: TRBJ2-1; size: .; V: TRBV7-2; D: TRBD2; DNA: TGTGCCAGCAGCTTGGGACTATTCGGTGAGCAGTTCTTC; CDR3: CASSLGLFGEQFF
J: TRBJ2-3; size: .; V: TRBV19; D: TRBD2; DNA: TGTGCCAGCCGACCCCGGGGGCGGGGGGGCACAGATACGCAGTATTTT; CDR3: CASRPRGRGGTDTQYF
J: TRBJ1-6; size: .; V: TRBV5-8; D: .; DNA: TGTGCCAGCAGCTATGACAGGCGGAATTCCGGCTCCTATAATTCACCCCTCCACTTT; CDR3: CASSYDRRNSGSYNSPLHF
J: TRBJ1-1; size: .; V: TRBV27; D: TRBD1; DNA: TGTGCCAGCAGTTTTTCAGCAGGGGGCACTGAAGCTTTCTTT; CDR3: CASSFSAGGTEAFF